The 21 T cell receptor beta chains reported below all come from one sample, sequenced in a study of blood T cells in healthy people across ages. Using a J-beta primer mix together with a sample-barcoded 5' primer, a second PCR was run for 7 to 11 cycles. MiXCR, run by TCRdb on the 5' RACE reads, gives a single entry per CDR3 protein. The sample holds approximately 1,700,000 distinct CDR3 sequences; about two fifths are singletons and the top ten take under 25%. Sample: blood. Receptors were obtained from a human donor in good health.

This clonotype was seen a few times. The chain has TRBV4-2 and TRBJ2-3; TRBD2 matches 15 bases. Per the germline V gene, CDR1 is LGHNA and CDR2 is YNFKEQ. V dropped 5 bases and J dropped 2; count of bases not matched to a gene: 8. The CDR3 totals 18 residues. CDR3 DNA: TGTGCCAGCAGCGTGGGACTAGCGGGGGGCGGTCACACAGATACGCAGTATTTT. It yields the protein CASSVGLAGGGHTDTQYF.

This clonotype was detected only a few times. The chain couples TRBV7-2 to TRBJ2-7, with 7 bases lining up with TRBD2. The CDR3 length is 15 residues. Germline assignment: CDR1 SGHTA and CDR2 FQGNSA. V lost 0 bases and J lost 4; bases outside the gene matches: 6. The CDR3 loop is CASSLAVSSGYEQYF. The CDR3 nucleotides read TGTGCCAGCAGCTTAGCAGTGAGTAGCGGGTACGAGCAGTACTTC.

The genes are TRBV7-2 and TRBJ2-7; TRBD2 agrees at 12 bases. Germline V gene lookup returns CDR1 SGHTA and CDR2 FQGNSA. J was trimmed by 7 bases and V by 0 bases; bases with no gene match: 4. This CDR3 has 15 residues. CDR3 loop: CASSLALAGGPEQYF. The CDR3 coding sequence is TGTGCCAGCAGCTTAGCACTAGCGGGGGGCCCAGAGCAGTACTTC.

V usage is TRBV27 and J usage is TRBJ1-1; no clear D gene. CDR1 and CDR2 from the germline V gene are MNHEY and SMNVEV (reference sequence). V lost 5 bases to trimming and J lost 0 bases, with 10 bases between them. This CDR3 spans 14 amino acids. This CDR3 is CASSSLGMNTEAFF. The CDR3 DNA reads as TGTGCCAGCAGTAGTCTAGGGATGAACACTGAAGCTTTCTTT.

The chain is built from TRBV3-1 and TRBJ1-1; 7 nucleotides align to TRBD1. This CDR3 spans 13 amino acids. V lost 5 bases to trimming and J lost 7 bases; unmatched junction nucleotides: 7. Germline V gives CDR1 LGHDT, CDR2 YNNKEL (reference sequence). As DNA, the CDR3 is TGTGCCAGCAGCATAAGGGGGCGATTTGAAGCTTTCTTT. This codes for CASSIRGRFEAFF.

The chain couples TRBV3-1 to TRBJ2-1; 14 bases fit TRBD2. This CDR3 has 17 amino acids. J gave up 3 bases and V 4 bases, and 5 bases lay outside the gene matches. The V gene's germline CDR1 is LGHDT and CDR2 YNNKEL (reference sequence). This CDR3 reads CASSPGTSGSYYNEQFF. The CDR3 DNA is TGTGCCAGCAGCCCCGGGACTAGCGGGAGTTACTACAATGAGCAGTTCTTC.

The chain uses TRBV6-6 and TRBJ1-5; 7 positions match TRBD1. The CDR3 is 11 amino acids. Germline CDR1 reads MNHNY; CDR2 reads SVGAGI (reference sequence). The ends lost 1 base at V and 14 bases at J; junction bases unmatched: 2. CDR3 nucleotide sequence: TGTGCCAGCAGTTACTGGGACAGCAAGCATTTT. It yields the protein CASSYWDSKHF.

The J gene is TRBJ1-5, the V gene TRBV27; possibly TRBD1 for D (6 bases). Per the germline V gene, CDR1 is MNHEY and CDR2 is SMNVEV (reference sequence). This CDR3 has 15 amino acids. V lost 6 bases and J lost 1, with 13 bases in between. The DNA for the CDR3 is TGTGCCAGCAGCTTTCGAAGGGGGAGCAATCAGCCCCAGCATTTT. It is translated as CASSFRRGSNQPQHF.

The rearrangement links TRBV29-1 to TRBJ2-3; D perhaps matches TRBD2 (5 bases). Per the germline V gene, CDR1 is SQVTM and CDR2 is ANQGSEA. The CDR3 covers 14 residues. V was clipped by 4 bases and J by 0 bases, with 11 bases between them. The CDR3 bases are TGCAGCGTTGTTCAGCGGATTAGCACAGATACGCAGTATTTT. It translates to CSVVQRISTDTQYF.

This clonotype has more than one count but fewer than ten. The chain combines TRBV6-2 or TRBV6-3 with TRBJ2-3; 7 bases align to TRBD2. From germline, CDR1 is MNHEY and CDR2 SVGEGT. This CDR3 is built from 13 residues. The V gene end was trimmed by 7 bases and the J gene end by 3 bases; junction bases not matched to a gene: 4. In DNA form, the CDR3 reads TGTGCCAGCACCTTCGGGGGGACAGATACGCAGTATTTT. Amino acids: CASTFGGTDTQYF.

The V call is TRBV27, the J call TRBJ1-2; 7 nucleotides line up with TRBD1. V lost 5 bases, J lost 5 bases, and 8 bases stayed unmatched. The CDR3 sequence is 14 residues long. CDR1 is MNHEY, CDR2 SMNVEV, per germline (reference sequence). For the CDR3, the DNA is TGTGCCAGCAGTGTGACAGGGACGCAGTATGGCTACACCTTC. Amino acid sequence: CASSVTGTQYGYTF.

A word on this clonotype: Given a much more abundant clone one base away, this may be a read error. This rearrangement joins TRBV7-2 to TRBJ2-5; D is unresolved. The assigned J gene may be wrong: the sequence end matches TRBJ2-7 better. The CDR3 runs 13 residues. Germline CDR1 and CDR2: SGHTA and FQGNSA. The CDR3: CAGSAMEVGEQYF. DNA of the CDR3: TGTGCCGGCAGTGCAATGGAAGTGGGCGAGCAGTACTTC.

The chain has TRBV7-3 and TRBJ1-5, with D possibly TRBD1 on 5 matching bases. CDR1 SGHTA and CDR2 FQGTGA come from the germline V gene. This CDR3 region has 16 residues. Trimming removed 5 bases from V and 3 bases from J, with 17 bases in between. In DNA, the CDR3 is TGTGCCAGCAGCACGCCAATCGACAGATACAATCAGCCCCAGCATTTT. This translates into CASSTPIDRYNQPQHF.

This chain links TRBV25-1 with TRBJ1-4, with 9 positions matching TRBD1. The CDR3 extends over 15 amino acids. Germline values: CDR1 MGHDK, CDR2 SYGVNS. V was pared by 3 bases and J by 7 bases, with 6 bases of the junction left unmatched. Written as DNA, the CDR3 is TGTGCCAGCAGTGACCCCGGGACAGGGATTGAAAAACTGTTTTTT. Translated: CASSDPGTGIEKLFF.

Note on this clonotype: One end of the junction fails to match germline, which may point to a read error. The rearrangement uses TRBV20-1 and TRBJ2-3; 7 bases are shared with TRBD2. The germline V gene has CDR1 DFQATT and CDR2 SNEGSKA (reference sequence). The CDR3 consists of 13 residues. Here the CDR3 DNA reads TGCAGTGCTAGAGATAATCTAGCGGATACGCGGTATTTT. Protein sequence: CSARDNLADTRYF.

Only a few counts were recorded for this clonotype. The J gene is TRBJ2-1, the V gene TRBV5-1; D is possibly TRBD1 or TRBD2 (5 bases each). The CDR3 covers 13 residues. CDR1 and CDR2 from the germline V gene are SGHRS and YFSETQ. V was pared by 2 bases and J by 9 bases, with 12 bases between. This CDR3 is CASSFTGLAEQFF. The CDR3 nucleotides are TGCGCCAGCAGCTTCACGGGGCTTGCTGAGCAGTTCTTC. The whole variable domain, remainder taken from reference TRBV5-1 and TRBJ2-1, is KAGVTQTPRYLIKTRGQQVTLSCSPISGHRSVSWYQQTPGQGLQFLFEYFSETQRNKGNFPGRFSGRQFSNSRSEMNVSTLELGDSALYLCASSFTGLAEQFFGPGTRLTVL.

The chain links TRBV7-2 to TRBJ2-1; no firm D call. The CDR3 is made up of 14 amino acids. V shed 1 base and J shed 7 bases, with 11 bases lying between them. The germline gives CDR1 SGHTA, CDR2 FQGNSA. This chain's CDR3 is CASSLVRARNEQFF. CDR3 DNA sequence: TGTGCCAGCAGCTTAGTGCGCGCCAGAAATGAGCAGTTCTTC.

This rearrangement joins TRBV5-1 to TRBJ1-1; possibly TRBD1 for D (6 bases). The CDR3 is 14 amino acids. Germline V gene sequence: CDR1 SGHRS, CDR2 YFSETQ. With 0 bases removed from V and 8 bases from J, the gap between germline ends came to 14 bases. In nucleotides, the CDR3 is TGCGCCAGCAGCTTGGGACAGGCGGGTTACGAAGCTTTCTTT. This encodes CASSLGQAGYEAFF.

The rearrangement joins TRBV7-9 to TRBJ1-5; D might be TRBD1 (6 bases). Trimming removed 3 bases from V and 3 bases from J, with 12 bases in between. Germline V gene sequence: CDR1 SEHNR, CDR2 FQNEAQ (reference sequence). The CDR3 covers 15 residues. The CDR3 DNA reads TGTGCCAGCAGCTTTGGCCAGGGGCACAATCAGCCCCAGCATTTT. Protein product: CASSFGQGHNQPQHF.

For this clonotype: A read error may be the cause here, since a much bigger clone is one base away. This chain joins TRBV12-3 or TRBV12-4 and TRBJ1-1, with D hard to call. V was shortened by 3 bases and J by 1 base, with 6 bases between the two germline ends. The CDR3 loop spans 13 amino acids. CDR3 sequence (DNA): TGTGCCAGCAGTTTCTACAAGAACACTGAAGCTTTCTTT. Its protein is CASSFYKNTEAFF.

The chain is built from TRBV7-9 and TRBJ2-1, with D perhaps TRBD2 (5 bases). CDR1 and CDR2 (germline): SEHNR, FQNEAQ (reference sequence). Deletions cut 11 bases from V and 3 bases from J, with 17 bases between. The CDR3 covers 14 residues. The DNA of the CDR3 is TGTGCCTCATCTGGGATAAGCGGCTACAATGAGCAGTTCTTC. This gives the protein CASSGISGYNEQFF. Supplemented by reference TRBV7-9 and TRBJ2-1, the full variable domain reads DTGVSQNPRHKITKRGQNVTFRCDPISEHNRLYWYRQTLGQGPEFLTYFQNEAQLEKSRLLSDRFSAERPKGSFSTLEIQRTEQGDSAMYLCASSGISGYNEQFFGPGTRLTVL.